One sample yielded the 9 T cell receptor beta chains listed below, sequenced in a study of shared clonotypes between healthy human individuals. Sequenced by immunoSEQ multiplex PCR; TCRdb stores in-frame clones only, minus some. The table records more than 2 million clones, 85% to 95% of them present only once. Sequences were obtained from naive CD4+ T cells sorted from blood. Subset meaning: CD45RA+ positively selected. These TCRs come from a man younger than 35 in good health.

V is TRBV4-1 and J is TRBJ1-1; D is uncertain. CDR3 length equals 14 residues. The V gene lost 7 bases and the J gene lost 6 bases, with 18 bases spanning the gap. Germline CDR1 MGHRA, CDR2 YSYEKL. CDR3 nucleotide sequence: TGCGCCAGCACCCAGGATCGTTTAATCGCTGAAGCTTTCTTT. It codes for CASTQDRLIAEAFF.

The gene calls are TRBV2 and TRBJ2-6; D uncertain. Trimming removed 7 bases from V and 2 bases from J, with 9 bases in between. The CDR3 sequence is 14 residues long. CDR1 and CDR2 from the germline V gene are SNHLY and FYNNEI. CDR3 in amino acids: CASKGLTGANVLTF. The CDR3 bases are TGTGCCAGCAAGGGTCTAACTGGGGCCAACGTCCTGACTTTC.

The rearrangement links TRBV28 to TRBJ1-2, with no clear D. Germline V lookup: CDR1 MDHEN, CDR2 SYDVKM. This CDR3 is 13 amino acids long. The germline V and J ends were trimmed by 7 bases and 8 bases, with 17 bases remaining between them. CDR3 sequence reads: CASIQSRAWGYTF. The CDR3 DNA follows: TGTGCCAGCATCCAATCTAGGGCCTGGGGCTACACCTTC.

The chain couples TRBV30 to TRBJ2-3; the D gene is possibly TRBD2 (6 bases). Germline-derived CDR1 and CDR2 are GTSNPN and SVGIG (reference sequence). V was shortened by 2 bases and J by 4 bases, with 13 bases between the two germline ends. The CDR3 is 14 residues long. The CDR3 DNA follows: TGTGCCTGGAGTCCGACTAGAAGGGCAGATACGCAGTATTTT. Encoded protein: CAWSPTRRADTQYF.

V usage is TRBV7-2 and J usage is TRBJ2-3; 16 bases are shared with TRBD2. There are 17 residues in the CDR3. Germline CDR1 reads SGHTA; CDR2 reads FQGNSA. The J segment lost 3 bases and the V segment lost 5 bases, leaving 5 bases of the junction unmatched. Here the CDR3 reads CASSPEGLAGGTDTQYF. The DNA of the CDR3 is TGTGCCAGCAGCCCAGAGGGACTAGCGGGAGGGACAGATACGCAGTATTTT.

The chain couples TRBV7-3 to TRBJ2-3; 10 bases map to TRBD2. Trimming at V came to 5 bases and at J to 3 bases, leaving 14 bases not matched to a gene. This CDR3 has 18 amino acids. Germline values: CDR1 SGHTA, CDR2 FQGTGA. The CDR3 sequence is CASSPQPPSGGETDTQYF. The CDR3 nucleotides are TGTGCCAGCAGCCCACAACCCCCTAGCGGGGGAGAGACAGATACGCAGTATTTT.

In regard to this clone: The same CDR3 can be traced to other DNA sequences in this sample. The rearrangement links TRBV5-1 to TRBJ2-1; D is uncertain. Trimming shortened V by 0 bases and J by 5 bases, and 6 bases separated the two germline ends. Germline CDR1 SGHRS, CDR2 YFSETQ. The CDR3 is 13 residues long. CDR3 loop: CASSLGSNNEQFF. DNA for the CDR3: TGCGCCAGCAGCTTGGGGTCGAACAATGAGCAGTTCTTC.

The chain couples TRBV18 to TRBJ1-2; possibly TRBD1 for D (5 bases). Trimming left V 4 bases short and J 5 bases short, with 14 bases between. The germline V gene encodes CDR1 KGHSH and CDR2 LQKENI. The CDR3 runs to 14 residues. The CDR3: CASSRRDLEYGYTF. Here the CDR3 DNA reads TGTGCCAGCTCACGAAGGGACTTGGAATATGGCTACACCTTC.

V usage is TRBV4-1 and J usage is TRBJ2-5; D is undetermined. This CDR3 has 11 residues. V was clipped by 5 bases and J by 5 bases, with 6 bases between them. CDR1 is MGHRA and CDR2 is YSYEKL in the germline V gene. CDR3 sequence: CASSVRETQYF. In DNA, the CDR3 is TGCGCCAGCAGCGTCAGGGAGACCCAGTACTTC.